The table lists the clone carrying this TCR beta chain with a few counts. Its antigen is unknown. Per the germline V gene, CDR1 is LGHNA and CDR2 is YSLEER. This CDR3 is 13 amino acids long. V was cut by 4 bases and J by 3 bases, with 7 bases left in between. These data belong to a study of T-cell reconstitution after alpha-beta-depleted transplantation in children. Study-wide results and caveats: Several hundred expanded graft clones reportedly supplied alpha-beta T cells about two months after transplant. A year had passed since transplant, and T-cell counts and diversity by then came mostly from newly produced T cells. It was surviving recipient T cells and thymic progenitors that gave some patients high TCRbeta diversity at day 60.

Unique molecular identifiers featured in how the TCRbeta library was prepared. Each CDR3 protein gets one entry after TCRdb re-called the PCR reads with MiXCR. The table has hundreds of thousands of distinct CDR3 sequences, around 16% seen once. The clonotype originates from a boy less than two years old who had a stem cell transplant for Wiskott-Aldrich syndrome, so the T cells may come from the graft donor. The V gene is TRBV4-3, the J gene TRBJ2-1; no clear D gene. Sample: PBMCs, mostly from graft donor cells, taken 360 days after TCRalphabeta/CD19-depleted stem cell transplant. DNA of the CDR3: TGCGCCAGCAGCCCATTTCTCTACAATGAGCAGTTCTTC. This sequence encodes CASSPFLYNEQFF.